Following are 26 T cell receptor beta chains from one sample sequenced in a study of blood T cell repertoires in COVID-19. Here immunoSEQ multiplex PCR was the method, and the copy in TCRdb shows in-frame clones only, minus some. The sample records 150,000 to 200,000 clones, 70% to 90% being singletons. Material: peripheral blood. These TCRs come from an elderly woman in a cohort sampled during active or convalescent COVID-19.

V gene TRBV28 combines with J gene TRBJ1-1; possible D gene TRBD1, 6 bases. V was clipped by 6 bases and J by 4 bases, with 6 bases between them. The CDR3 is made up of 11 amino acids. In germline, CDR1 is MDHEN, CDR2 SYDVKM. CDR3 amino acids: CASSRGTEAFF. DNA for the CDR3: TGTGCCAGCAGCAGGGGCACTGAAGCTTTCTTT.

This clone showed up just a few times. The chain uses TRBV2 and TRBJ2-3; TRBD2 aligns across 9 bases. The J segment lost 3 bases and the V segment lost 2 bases, leaving 3 bases of the junction unmatched. This CDR3 has 15 amino acids. CDR1 and CDR2 (germline): SNHLY, FYNNEI. The CDR3 is CASSESGGLTDTQYF. The CDR3 DNA reads as TGTGCCAGCAGTGAAAGCGGGGGGCTTACAGATACGCAGTATTTT.

This clone was observed a handful of times. The V and J genes are TRBV5-1 and TRBJ1-2, with D unresolved. Germline V gene sequence: CDR1 SGHRS, CDR2 YFSETQ. Trimming pared 0 bases from V and 8 bases from J, leaving 14 bases between. The CDR3 sequence is 14 residues long. CDR3 residues: CASSLGALEKGYTF. The DNA of the CDR3 is TGCGCCAGCAGCTTGGGGGCCCTTGAGAAGGGCTACACCTTC. The whole variable domain, remainder taken from reference TRBV5-1 and TRBJ1-2, is KAGVTQTPRYLIKTRGQQVTLSCSPISGHRSVSWYQQTPGQGLQFLFEYFSETQRNKGNFPGRFSGRQFSNSRSEMNVSTLELGDSALYLCASSLGALEKGYTFGSGTRLTVV.

The DNA for the CDR3 is TGTGCCATCGGACAGTCTGAAGCTTTCTTT. It translates to CAIGQSEAFF. J is TRBJ1-1 and V is TRBV10-3, with D tentatively TRBD1 (6 bases). Germline CDR1 reads ENHRY; CDR2 reads SYGVKD. The CDR3 sequence is 10 residues long. V lost 8 bases and J 6 bases, leaving 7 bases between the germline ends.

The rearrangement uses TRBV5-8 and TRBJ1-2, with a tentative D call TRBD1 (5 bases). CDR3 size: 14 residues. Germline loops: CDR1 SGHTS, CDR2 YDEGEE. The V end lost 4 bases, the J end lost 4 bases, and 14 bases lay between the germline ends. CDR3 protein: CASSPTEMSYGYTF. The DNA of the CDR3 is TGTGCCAGCAGCCCGACAGAGATGAGCTATGGCTACACCTTC.

The chain links TRBV6-4 to TRBJ1-2, with 9 nucleotides matching TRBD1. This CDR3 comprises 17 residues. CDR1 and CDR2 (germline): MRHNA, SNTAGT. The ends lost 6 bases at V and 8 bases at J; junction bases unmatched: 19. For the CDR3, the DNA is TGTGCCAGCAGCGCCTCGCGAAATCCGAGGACAGGGGAAGGCTACACCTTC. Translating it yields CASSASRNPRTGEGYTF.

CDR3 amino acids: CASSTQTSGGPDTQYF. CDR3 nucleotides: TGTGCCAGCAGTACCCAGACTAGCGGGGGCCCAGATACGCAGTATTTT. This rearrangement joins TRBV28 to TRBJ2-3; 12 bases are a match to TRBD2. V shed 5 bases, J shed 4 bases, and the junction held 7 bases outside the gene matches. Germline CDR1 and CDR2: MDHEN and SYDVKM. CDR3 size: 16 residues.

V usage is TRBV28 and J usage is TRBJ1-2; 10 nucleotides agree with TRBD1. The V segment lost 6 bases and the J segment 1 base; nucleotides outside the gene matches: 5. Germline V CDR1 and CDR2: MDHEN, SYDVKM. CDR3 length: 15 amino acids. The CDR3: CASRKRTGGNYGYTF. DNA of the CDR3: TGTGCCAGCAGAAAACGGACAGGGGGTAACTATGGCTACACCTTC.

The rearrangement links TRBV5-8 to TRBJ1-2; D is unresolved. Between the trimmed V and J ends, which lost 2 bases and 7 bases, there was a span of 12 bases. The CDR3 sequence is 13 residues long. Germline assignment: CDR1 SGHTS and CDR2 YDEGEE. The CDR3 bases are TGTGCCAGCAGCTTCCGGGTTGGCGGTGGCTACACCTTC. This codes for CASSFRVGGGYTF.

The chain couples TRBV5-1 to TRBJ2-3; unclear D gene. This CDR3 has 17 amino acids. V lost 0 bases and J 0 bases, leaving 14 bases between the germline ends. From germline, CDR1 is SGHRS and CDR2 YFSETQ. The CDR3 region is CASSLESPRSSTDTQYF. The CDR3, as DNA: TGCGCCAGCAGCTTGGAATCCCCGAGATCTAGCACAGATACGCAGTATTTT.

This chain joins TRBV19 and TRBJ1-2; D might be TRBD1 (6 bases). V lost 5 bases, J lost 8 bases, and 24 bases lay in between. Per germline, CDR1 LNHDA and CDR2 SQIVND (reference sequence). The CDR3 sequence is 16 residues long. This chain's CDR3 is CASSSAGTPLTMGYTF. The CDR3 DNA is TGTGCCAGTAGTTCCGCCGGGACACCTTTAACTATGGGCTACACCTTC.

The chain is built from TRBV28 and TRBJ1-5; 7 nucleotides match TRBD1. The CDR3 has 17 amino acids. V lost 4 bases, J lost 4 bases, and 13 bases stayed unmatched. Germline V CDR1 and CDR2: MDHEN, SYDVKM. The CDR3 DNA reads as TGTGCCAGCAGTTGGGGGACCGGGACAGCGAGTAATCAGCCCCAGCATTTT. This codes for CASSWGTGTASNQPQHF.

The V gene is TRBV10-2, the J gene TRBJ2-7; possible D gene TRBD1, 5 bases. V lost 3 bases, J lost 0 bases, and 15 bases lay in between. Germline CDR1 and CDR2: WSHSY and SAAADI. The length of the CDR3 is 16 residues. Written as DNA, the CDR3 is TGCGCCAGCAGTGACCCCCAGGGAAAGGGCTCCTACGAGCAGTACGTC. The encoded protein is CASSDPQGKGSYEQYV.

The rearrangement joins TRBV4-3 to TRBJ1-2, with D uncertain. Germline V gene sequence: CDR1 LGHNA, CDR2 YSLEER. This CDR3 has 15 residues. V was cut by 1 base and J by 7 bases, with 16 bases left in between. The CDR3 region has the DNA TGCGCCAGCAGCCAAGGCCCGGGTCAAGGTTCTGGCTACACCTTC. Its protein product is CASSQGPGQGSGYTF.

V and J are TRBV10-1 and TRBJ2-2; D gene ambiguous. V was cut by 4 bases and J by 6 bases, with 9 bases left in between. This CDR3 contains 13 residues. Germline assignment: CDR1 WNHNN and CDR2 SYGVQD (reference sequence). As DNA, the CDR3 is TGCGCCAGCAGTGGATCGGTATCCGGGGAGCTGTTTTTT. This encodes CASSGSVSGELFF.

V is TRBV7-8 and J is TRBJ2-7; D is possibly TRBD1 (5 bases). CDR3 length equals 12 residues. Germline V gives CDR1 SGHVS, CDR2 FQNEAQ. V gave up 0 bases and J gave up 5 bases, with 5 bases separating them. DNA of the CDR3: TGTGCCAGCAGCTTAGCAGGGGACGAGCAGTACTTC. This encodes CASSLAGDEQYF.

In its sample, this clone was seen once. The V and J genes are TRBV6-2 or TRBV6-3 and TRBJ2-7; TRBD1 might be the D (6 bases). This CDR3 region has 14 residues. The germline V and J ends were trimmed by 0 bases and 5 bases, with 11 bases remaining between them. Germline CDR1 and CDR2: MNHEY and SVGEGT. This CDR3 is CASSYSPGDHEQYF. The CDR3 DNA follows: TGTGCCAGCAGTTACTCCCCAGGGGATCACGAGCAGTACTTC.

This chain's CDR3 is CASSQDGNYGYTF. In nucleotides, the CDR3 is TGTGCCAGCAGCCAAGACGGGAACTATGGCTACACCTTC. The V and J genes are TRBV14 and TRBJ1-2; no firm D call. CDR3 length: 13 amino acids. V was cut by 0 bases and J by 2 bases, with 4 bases left in between. Germline V gene data show CDR1 as SGHDN and CDR2 as FVKESK.

V is TRBV6-6 and J is TRBJ2-7; 8 bases line up with TRBD1. The CDR3 has 11 residues. Germline-derived CDR1 and CDR2 are MNHNY and SVGAGI (reference sequence). CDR3 nucleotide sequence: TGTGCCAGCAGTGACCCGGGACAGGTTTTCGTC. Its protein is CASSDPGQVFV.

The chain has TRBV12-5 and TRBJ2-3; TRBD2 aligns across 9 bases. V shed 0 bases, J shed 2 bases, and the junction held 18 bases outside the gene matches. CDR1 is LGHNT and CDR2 is FRNRAP in the germline V gene. This CDR3 region has 21 residues. DNA of the CDR3: TGTGCTAGTGGTTTGGTAAGGGCGGTATGGACTAGCGCGATCGTCACAGATACGCAGTATTTT. This sequence encodes CASGLVRAVWTSAIVTDTQYF.

The chain is built from TRBV7-2 and TRBJ1-2; D is undetermined. The CDR3 runs 12 residues. The V end lost 1 base, the J end lost 5 bases, and 5 bases lay between the germline ends. Germline CDR1 and CDR2: SGHTA and FQGNSA. The CDR3 protein is CASSLVPYGYTF. The CDR3 DNA reads TGTGCCAGCAGCTTAGTCCCTTATGGCTACACCTTC.

The V call is TRBV19, the J call TRBJ1-5; 8 bases map to TRBD1. Germline V lookup: CDR1 LNHDA, CDR2 SQIVND (reference sequence). Germline trimming cut 5 bases from V and 7 bases from J; bases unmatched to any gene: 4. The CDR3 runs 13 residues. The CDR3 region has the DNA TGTGCCAGTAGTCCCGACAGGGGCCAGCCCCAGCATTTT. Protein: CASSPDRGQPQHF.

The chain joins TRBV27 to TRBJ1-2; a possible D gene is TRBD1 (5 bases). This CDR3 is 17 amino acids long. Germline-derived CDR1 and CDR2 are MNHEY and SMNVEV (reference sequence). Trimming cost V 7 bases and J 0 bases, with 21 bases left between them. The CDR3 protein is CASTPQGNYLANYGYTF. CDR3 coding DNA: TGTGCCAGCACCCCCCAGGGAAATTACCTCGCTAACTATGGCTACACCTTC.

Ten or more counts support this clone. The chain couples TRBV24-1 to TRBJ2-2; 9 nucleotides align to TRBD1. V gave up 4 bases and J gave up 5 bases; unmatched junction bases: 7. This CDR3 has 16 amino acids. The germline V gene encodes CDR1 KGHDR and CDR2 SFDVKD. The CDR3 region is CATSDSGQGRTGELFF. In nucleotides, the CDR3 is TGTGCCACCAGTGACTCGGGACAGGGACGGACCGGGGAGCTGTTTTTT.

The rearrangement uses TRBV11-3 and TRBJ1-6, with 8 bases aligning to TRBD1. Per germline, CDR1 SGHNT and CDR2 YENEEA. This CDR3 is 15 amino acids long. With 4 bases clipped from V and 10 bases from J, the junction kept 9 bases outside the gene matches. CDR3 in amino acids: CASSSGQAQGSPLHF. The CDR3 region has the DNA TGTGCCAGCAGCTCGGGACAGGCCCAGGGGTCACCCCTCCACTTT.

This clone appeared a few times. The rearrangement links TRBV19 to TRBJ2-2; tentative D call: TRBD2 (6 bases). This CDR3 contains 14 residues. Germline assignment: CDR1 LNHDA and CDR2 SQIVND (reference sequence). V was clipped by 9 bases and J by 4 bases, with 15 bases between them. The CDR3 loop reads CASPGLEFTGELFF. The CDR3 DNA sequence: TGTGCCAGCCCGGGACTCGAATTCACCGGGGAGCTGTTTTTT.